What follows are 17 T cell receptor beta chains derived from one specimen sequenced in a study of shared clonotypes between healthy human individuals. Measured with immunoSEQ multiplex PCR; TCRdb has only the in-frame clones, and not every one. The sample lists 550,000 to 850,000 clones; over 65% were seen once. Specimen: memory CD4+ T cells sorted from blood. This sample's subset: CD45RA-negative fraction. These receptors originate from a young woman in good health.

This rearrangement joins TRBV7-9 to TRBJ1-2; a weak D match, TRBD1 (5 bases). Between the trimmed V and J ends, which lost 5 bases and 4 bases, there was a span of 17 bases. The CDR3 consists of 15 residues. Germline assignment: CDR1 SEHNR and CDR2 FQNEAQ (reference sequence). The CDR3 sequence: CASSASGPTGYGYTF. In nucleotides, the CDR3 is TGTGCCAGCAGCGCCTCGGGACCAACTGGCTATGGCTACACCTTC.

This sequence joins TRBV19 and TRBJ1-5; TRBD1 aligns across 9 bases. V trimming: 4 bases; J trimming: 9 bases; junction bases outside the gene matches: 10. The germline V gene encodes CDR1 LNHDA and CDR2 SQIVND (reference sequence). CDR3 length: 15 residues. CDR3 region: CASSTQTGGVGPQHF. The CDR3 DNA sequence: TGTGCCAGTAGTACCCAGACAGGGGGTGTAGGGCCCCAGCATTTT.

The chain carries TRBV9 and TRBJ1-3; 7 nucleotides match TRBD1. CDR1 and CDR2 (germline): SGDLS, YYNGEE. V shed 3 bases and J 8 bases; nucleotides not matched to a gene: 14. The CDR3 sequence is 16 residues long. CDR3 protein: CASSDRDRARGDTIYF. CDR3 bases: TGTGCCAGCAGCGACCGCGACAGGGCCAGGGGGGACACCATATATTTT.

The V call is TRBV30, the J call TRBJ1-5, with D possibly being TRBD1 (6 bases). V was trimmed by 5 bases and J by 1 base, leaving 12 bases between them. There are 14 residues in the CDR3. Germline lookup yields CDR1 GTSNPN and CDR2 SVGIG (reference sequence). CDR3 nucleotide sequence: TGTGCCTGGGGCCTGACAGGCAGCAATCAGCCCCAGCATTTT. Translating it yields CAWGLTGSNQPQHF. The whole variable domain, remainder taken from reference TRBV30 and TRBJ1-5, is SQTIHQWPATLVQPVGSPLSLECTVEGTSNPNLYWYRQAAGRGLQLLFYSVGIGQISSEVPQNLSASRPQDRQFILSSKKLLLSDSGFYLCAWGLTGSNQPQHFGDGTRLSIL.

The rearrangement links TRBV2 to TRBJ1-5; unclear D gene. Per the germline V gene, CDR1 is SNHLY and CDR2 is FYNNEI. The CDR3 length is 16 residues. With 5 bases removed from V and 2 bases from J, the gap between germline ends came to 16 bases. The CDR3 spells CASSPTSRRGNQPQHF. The CDR3 nucleotides are TGTGCCAGCAGTCCAACCAGCCGGCGGGGCAATCAGCCCCAGCATTTT.

The chain carries TRBV14 and TRBJ2-1; possibly TRBD1 or TRBD2 for D (5 bases each). Germline loops: CDR1 SGHDN, CDR2 FVKESK. The CDR3 loop spans 15 amino acids. The ends were cut back, 1 base at V and 2 bases at J, with 9 bases in the middle. The CDR3 nucleotides read TGTGCCAGCAGCCAAGGGCTGGGGGCCTACAATGAGCAGTTCTTC. It yields the protein CASSQGLGAYNEQFF.

V is TRBV6-5 and J is TRBJ1-2, with unresolved D. This CDR3 contains 14 residues. Germline loops: CDR1 MNHEY, CDR2 SVGAGI. V lost 8 bases and J lost 8, with 21 bases in between. The CDR3 DNA is TGTGCCAGCGGACCGCCTTCGGGCGCGGGAGGCTACACCTTC. It is translated as CASGPPSGAGGYTF.

This clone has a handful of counts. This chain links TRBV5-6 with TRBJ2-7; 11 positions agree with TRBD2. Germline CDR1 and CDR2: SGHDT and YYEEEE. This CDR3 is built from 16 residues. The J segment lost 3 bases and the V segment lost 3 bases, leaving 8 bases of the junction unmatched. DNA of the CDR3: TGTGCCAGCAGCTCGGGACCGGGACTAGCGGTCTACGAGCAGTACTTC. Translation gives CASSSGPGLAVYEQYF.

The chain combines TRBV2 with TRBJ1-1; TRBD1 is a possible D gene (5 bases). The CDR3 sequence is 12 residues long. Per the germline V gene, CDR1 is SNHLY and CDR2 is FYNNEI. With 10 bases removed from V and 4 bases from J, the gap between germline ends came to 13 bases. CDR3 in DNA: TGTGCCATCAGGGATAGGGGCACTGAAGCTTTCTTT. Translating gives CAIRDRGTEAFF.

The chain uses TRBV9 and TRBJ2-5, with TRBD2 matching over 10 bases. This CDR3 is 16 amino acids long. Germline V gene sequence: CDR1 SGDLS, CDR2 YYNGEE. Germline trimming cut 3 bases from V and 2 bases from J; bases unmatched to any gene: 7. CDR3 protein: CASSANSGRPQETQYF. Here the CDR3 DNA reads TGTGCCAGCAGCGCCAATAGCGGGAGGCCTCAAGAGACCCAGTACTTC.

The sample holds many counts of this clone. This sequence joins TRBV11-2 and TRBJ2-1; D perhaps matches TRBD1 (6 bases). The germline CDR1 and CDR2 sequences are SGHAT and FQNNGV. CDR3 length equals 12 residues. V lost 5 bases and J lost 9, with 11 bases in between. CDR3 nucleotides: TGTGCCAGCAGCCGGAACAGGGCTGAGCAGTTCTTC. Its protein product is CASSRNRAEQFF.

The V gene is TRBV14, the J gene TRBJ1-2, with no clear D. The V end lost 2 bases, the J end lost 4 bases, and 5 bases lay between the germline ends. The CDR3 contains 12 residues. Germline V gives CDR1 SGHDN, CDR2 FVKESK. The CDR3 sequence: CASSQKAYGYTF. The CDR3 coding sequence is TGTGCCAGCAGCCAAAAGGCCTATGGCTACACCTTC.

This chain joins TRBV28 and TRBJ2-1; unclear D gene. Germline lookup yields CDR1 MDHEN and CDR2 SYDVKM. V was pared by 5 bases and J by 0 bases, with 14 bases between. The CDR3 covers 16 residues. The CDR3 DNA reads TGTGCCAGCAGTATGAACCCCGGGTACTCCTACAATGAGCAGTTCTTC. It specifies CASSMNPGYSYNEQFF.

The V and J genes are TRBV29-1 and TRBJ1-2; D is unclear. Germline-derived CDR1 and CDR2 are SQVTM and ANQGSEA. V was clipped by 5 bases and J by 8 bases, with 12 bases between them. The CDR3 extends over 11 amino acids. The CDR3 loop reads CSVSTPEGYTF. CDR3 in DNA: TGCAGCGTTTCCACCCCAGAGGGCTACACCTTC.

The CDR3: CASSDSSRGVYEQYF. The CDR3, as DNA: TGTGCCAGCAGTGACTCGAGTCGGGGGGTCTACGAGCAGTACTTC. This chain connects TRBV6-4 to TRBJ2-7; 7 bases match TRBD2. Germline V lookup: CDR1 MRHNA, CDR2 SNTAGT. Germline trimming cut 0 bases from V and 3 bases from J; bases unmatched to any gene: 5. The CDR3 extends over 15 amino acids.

The J gene is TRBJ2-6, the V gene TRBV5-6; D remains unclear. Germline CDR1 is SGHDT and CDR2 is YYEEEE. CDR3 size: 16 residues. V was clipped by 0 bases and J by 2 bases, with 9 bases between them. CDR3 sequence reads: CASSLGAAAGANVLTF. CDR3 bases: TGTGCCAGCAGCTTGGGGGCCGCGGCTGGGGCCAACGTCCTGACTTTC.

V gene TRBV7-4 combines with J gene TRBJ2-5; 12 positions match TRBD2. Germline lookup yields CDR1 SGHVT and CDR2 SQSDAQ. The CDR3 spans 18 residues. J gave up 1 base and V 5 bases, and 11 bases lay outside the gene matches. The CDR3 here is CASSHPGLAGGFQETQYF. CDR3 sequence (DNA): TGTGCCAGCAGCCACCCCGGGCTAGCGGGAGGGTTCCAAGAGACCCAGTACTTC.